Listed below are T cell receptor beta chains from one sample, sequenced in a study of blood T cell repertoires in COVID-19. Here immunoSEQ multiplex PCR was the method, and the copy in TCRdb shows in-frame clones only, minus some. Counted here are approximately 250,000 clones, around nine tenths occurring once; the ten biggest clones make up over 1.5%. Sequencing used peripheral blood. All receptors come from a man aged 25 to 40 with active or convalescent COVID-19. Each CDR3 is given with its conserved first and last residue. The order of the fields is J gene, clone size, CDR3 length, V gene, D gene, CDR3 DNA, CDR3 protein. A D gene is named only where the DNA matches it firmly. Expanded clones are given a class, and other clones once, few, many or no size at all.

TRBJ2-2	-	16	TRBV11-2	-	TGTGCCAGCAGCGCGATCAGGGGTCGCAGAACCGGGGAGCTGTTTTTT	CASSAIRGRRTGELFF
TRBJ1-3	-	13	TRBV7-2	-	TGTGCCAGCCTACAGGCATCTGGAAACACCATATATTTT	CASLQASGNTIYF
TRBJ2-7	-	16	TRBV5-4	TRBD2	TGTGCCAGCAGCTTGGAAGCGGGGGGAGGGGGCTACGAGCAGTACTTC	CASSLEAGGGGYEQYF
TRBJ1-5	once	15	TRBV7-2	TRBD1	TGTGCCAGCAGCTTAGGGACAGGAGTGAATCAGCCCCAGCATTTT	CASSLGTGVNQPQHF
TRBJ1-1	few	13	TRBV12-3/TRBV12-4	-	TGTGCCAGCAGGCGGGATCAAAACACTGAAGCTTTCTTT	CASRRDQNTEAFF
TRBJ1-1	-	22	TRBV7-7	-	TGTGCCAGCAGCTTAGCTCAAGGTCCCGTCGAGGGCCGATCCTATACGAACACTGAAGCTTTCTTT	CASSLAQGPVEGRSYTNTEAFF
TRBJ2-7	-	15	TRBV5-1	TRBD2	TGCGCCAGCAGCTTGGAACTAGCGGCGGCCCGGGAGCAGTACTTC	CASSLELAAAREQYF
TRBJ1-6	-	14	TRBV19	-	TGTGCCAGTAATTCAGGGATCGAAGCGTCACCCCTCCACTTT	CASNSGIEASPLHF
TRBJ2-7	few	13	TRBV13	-	TGTGCCAGCAGTACAGGGTTAGCCTACGAGCAGTACTTC	CASSTGLAYEQYF
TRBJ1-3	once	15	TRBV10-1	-	TGCGCCAGCAGTGATGGACAACACTCTGGAAACACCATATATTTT	CASSDGQHSGNTIYF
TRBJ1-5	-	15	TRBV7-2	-	TGTGCCAGCAGCTTAGGGGCTGTAGGCAATCAGCCCCAGCATTTT	CASSLGAVGNQPQHF
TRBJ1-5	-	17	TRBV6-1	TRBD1	TGTGCCAGCAGTGGAGAACAGGGGTGGGATAGCAATCAGCCCCAGCATTTT	CASSGEQGWDSNQPQHF
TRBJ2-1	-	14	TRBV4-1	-	TGCGCCAGCAGCTACCGACAGGCGAATAATGAGCAGTTCTTC	CASSYRQANNEQFF